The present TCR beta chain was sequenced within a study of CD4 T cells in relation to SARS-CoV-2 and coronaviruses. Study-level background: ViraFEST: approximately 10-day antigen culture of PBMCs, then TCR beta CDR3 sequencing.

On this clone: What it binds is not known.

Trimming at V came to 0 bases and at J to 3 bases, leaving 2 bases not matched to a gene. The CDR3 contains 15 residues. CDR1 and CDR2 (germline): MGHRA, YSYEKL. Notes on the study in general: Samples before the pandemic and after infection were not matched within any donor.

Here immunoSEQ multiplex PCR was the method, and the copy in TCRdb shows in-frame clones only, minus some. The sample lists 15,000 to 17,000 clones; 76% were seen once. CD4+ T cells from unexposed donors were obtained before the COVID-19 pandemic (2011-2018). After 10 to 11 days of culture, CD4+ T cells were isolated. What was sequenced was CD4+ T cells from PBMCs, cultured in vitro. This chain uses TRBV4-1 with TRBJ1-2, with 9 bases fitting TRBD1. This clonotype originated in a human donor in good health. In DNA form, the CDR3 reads TGCGCCAGCAGCCAAGACGGGACAGGGTACTATGGCTACACCTTC. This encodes CASSQDGTGYYGYTF.